This TCR beta chain was sequenced during a study of tumor-infiltrating lymphocytes in primary liver carcinoma (dated by TCRdb to 2016 to 2017). With respect to the entire study: The five patients, three men and two women aged 30 to 69 years, had hepatocellular carcinoma (four) or combined HCC and intrahepatic cholangiocarcinoma (one). A total of approximately 35 specimens from 5 patients, comprising around 25 tumor regions, 5 adjacent noncancerous liver tissues and 5 peripheral blood samples, were covered by TCRbeta repertoire sequencing. The five patients had tumors of stage T1-T3 N0M0, with maximum diameters ranging from about 4 to 11 cm. Samples yielded roughly 3.5 to 8 million productive TCRbeta reads; read depth did not differ significantly between tissue types. To link TCRbeta repertoire diversity to the local molecular phenotype, the roughly 24 tumor region samples were profiled with Agilent mRNA microarrays. High reproducibility was observed for the technical replicate repertoires, with mean shared-clone rates about 0.92 and correlation coefficients above 0.98. TCRbeta repertoire sequencing, expression microarrays and whole-exome sequencing were combined in the study across five regions of each liver tumor, with adjacent normal tissue and blood also included.

Total RNA and DNA were co-extracted without cell sorting from around 20-30 mg of bulk tissue using the AllPrep DNA/RNA mini kit. Between November 2015 and March 2016, several patients in China with histopathologically diagnosed primary liver carcinoma had surgical resection. At the time of sampling, the patients had chronic HBV infection and had not received any treatment. Five spatially separated regions were sampled per tumor: superior, inferior, left-lateral and right-lateral poles, plus the tumor centre. Histology showed that every tumor sample contained more than 85% viable tumor cells. Each fresh piece of tumor and adjacent tissue was cut in two, with one half stored in RNAlater at -80 degrees C and the other half sent for histology. Remarks on this clonotype: No antigen is known for it. Base qualities are missing; no much larger clone stands one base away.

CDR3 length: 14 amino acids, cysteine to phenylalanine. Just the 42-base CDR3 DNA is kept, in frame starting at base 1. The research as a whole found: The study included only five or six patients, and the authors note findings should be validated in a larger study. Repertoire overlap was higher between tumor regions (mean roughly 35%) than tumor-adjacent (approximately 17%) or tumor-blood (roughly 14%) pairs, consistent with antigen-driven expansion. Since the samples were bulk and unsorted, there was no way to compare CD4+ and CD8+ T cell repertoires. A significantly larger repertoire fraction was made up by the top 250 clones in tumors than in blood (p = 0.039). Only the TCR beta chain was sequenced, so true repertoire diversity is likely underestimated because unpaired alpha chains were not captured. Just about 8-25% of top clones turned up in all five regions of a tumor, which suggests spatial heterogeneity among tumor-infiltrating T cells.

TCRbeta-specific cDNA was reverse-transcribed from approximately 460 ng total RNA using a constant-region primer and ProtoScript II reverse transcriptase. TCRbeta libraries were built with three nested multiplex PCR rounds, a slightly modified ARM-PCR procedure. Multiplex TRBV1-TRBV30 forward primers and a Cbeta reverse primer were used in the first two PCR rounds, each of which was run for approximately 9 cycles. Sample barcodes and Illumina adapters were added in a final 25-cycle PCR with Deep VentR polymerase. Before sequencing, amplicons of 200-500 bp were gel-purified using a QIAquick gel extraction kit. The TCRbeta amplicons were sequenced with 250-bp paired-end reads on an Illumina HiSeq 2500. As for the original processing: Reads were quality-trimmed with Trimmomatic v0.33, and paired reads were merged with FLASH v1.2.11 to recover full CDR3 sequences. V, D and J germline segments were assigned to the rearranged TCRbeta sequences using MiGEC v1.2.1b. Clonotype statistics, along with Shannon-Wiener diversity indices, were calculated using VDJtools v1.0.0. To cut down on sampling bias, every analysis after diversity analysis relied on just the 250 most abundant clonotypes from each sample. TCRdb reran the public reads through fastp at Q25 and MiXCR, keeping productive beta chains. Rows are combined by CDR3 protein, so each entry shows the most common genes and DNA. The V and J calls come from TCRdb's annotation, not from the publication. The sample records approximately 190,000 distinct CDR3 sequences, around four fifths of which are singletons. Around 18% of the sample goes to the ten largest clones.

This clonotype was obtained from a man aged 35 to 55 with primary liver carcinoma and hepatitis B virus infection. The chain couples TRBV12-3 or TRBV12-4 to TRBJ2-5; TRBD2 aligns with 10 central bases. The sequenced material came from tumor tissue from primary liver carcinoma. The CDR3 amino acid sequence is: CVGGLAGGQETQYF. The DNA reads as follows: TGTGTCGGCGGATTAGCGGGAGGACAAGAGACCCAGTACTTC.